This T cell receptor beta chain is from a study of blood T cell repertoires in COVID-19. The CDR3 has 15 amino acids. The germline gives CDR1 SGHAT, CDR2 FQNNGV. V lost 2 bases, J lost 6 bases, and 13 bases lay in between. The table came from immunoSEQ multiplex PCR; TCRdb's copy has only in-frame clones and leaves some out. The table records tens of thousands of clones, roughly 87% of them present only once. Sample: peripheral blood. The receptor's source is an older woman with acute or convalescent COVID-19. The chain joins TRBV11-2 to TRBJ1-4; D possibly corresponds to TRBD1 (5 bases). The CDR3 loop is CASSLSSQGYEKLFF. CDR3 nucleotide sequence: TGTGCCAGCAGCTTAAGTAGTCAGGGTTATGAAAAACTGTTTTTT.